A selection of T cell receptor beta chains follows, all from one sample in a study of T cells in localized non-small cell lung cancer. Data came from immunoSEQ multiplex PCR; TCRdb stores just in-frame clones and leaves some out. This table has some 10,000 clones, around half appearing once. Sample: lymph node tissue, taken before any cancer treatment. Receptors were obtained from a woman aged 40 to 75 with stage II squamous cell lung carcinoma. The CDR3 runs from the conserved cysteine through the conserved F or W. A D gene is named only where the DNA matches it firmly. The size of a clone is reported for some rows only, either as once, few or many, or as a class for expanded clones.

TRBV11-3,-,TRBJ2-1,few,CASSWKELGTYNEQFF,TGTGCCAGCAGCTGGAAGGAGCTAGGGACCTACAATGAGCAGTTCTTC
TRBV9,-,TRBJ1-1,few,CASFRVRDTEAFF,TGTGCCAGCTTTAGGGTAAGGGACACTGAAGCTTTCTTT
TRBV11-3,TRBD2,TRBJ2-7,few,CASSPRGGDILAGGYF,TGTGCCAGCAGCCCCCGGGGGGGTGACATACTGGCCGGGGGGTACTTC
TRBV19,TRBD1,TRBJ1-1,-,CASSIGLRGRGQNTEAFF,TGTGCCAGTAGTATAGGCCTCAGGGGGCGCGGACAGAACACTGAAGCTTTCTTT
TRBV6-8,TRBD2,TRBJ2-7,-,CASRRGLAGGHEQYF,TGTGCCAGCAGGAGGGGACTAGCAGGAGGCCACGAGCAGTACTTC
TRBV14,-,TRBJ2-7,once,CASSQAIGFSYEQYF,TGTGCCAGCAGCCAAGCGATCGGATTCTCCTACGAGCAGTACTTC
TRBV11-3,-,TRBJ2-1,many,CASSPVGDGYNEQFF,TGTGCCAGCAGCCCGGTAGGGGACGGGTACAATGAGCAGTTCTTC
TRBV6-7,-,TRBJ1-5,few,CASSYRGYQPQHF,TGTGCCAGCAGTTACCGGGGTTATCAGCCCCAGCATTTT
TRBV6-8,-,TRBJ1-1,-,CASSRQSNTEAFF,TGTGCCAGCAGTAGACAGTCGAACACTGAAGCTTTCTTT
TRBV18,TRBD2,TRBJ2-6,-,CASSATSGSSGANVLTF,TGTGCCAGCTCAGCCACTAGCGGTAGCTCTGGGGCCAACGTCCTGACTTTC
TRBV4-1,-,TRBJ1-3,-,CASSQDGTGSGNTIYF,TGCGCCAGCAGCCAAGATGGGACCGGCTCTGGAAACACCATATATTTT
TRBV19,-,TRBJ2-7,few,CASSIGYEQYF,TGTGCCAGTAGTATTGGTTACGAGCAGTACTTC
TRBV28,-,TRBJ1-1,-,CASRKASLNAFF,TGTGCCAGCAGGAAGGCCTCCCTAAATGCTTTCTTT
TRBV11-3,TRBD1,TRBJ1-5,-,CASSQVGDSRNQPQHF,TGTGCCAGCAGCCAAGTAGGGGACAGCCGCAATCAGCCCCAGCATTTT
TRBV9,-,TRBJ1-3,once,CASSVETGNTIYF,TGTGCCAGCAGCGTAGAAACAGGAAACACCATATATTTT
TRBV9,-,TRBJ2-7,few,CASILASSYEQYF,TGTGCCAGCATCTTGGCCAGCTCCTACGAGCAGTACTTC
TRBV30,-,TRBJ1-1,-,CAWTRRGEAAFF,TGTGCCTGGACCCGACGGGGCGAGGCGGCTTTCTTT
TRBV6-7,-,TRBJ2-7,few,CASKGSYEQYF,TGTGCCAGCAAGGGATCCTACGAGCAGTACTTC
TRBV5-1,TRBD1,TRBJ1-1,-,CASSFRQGNTEAFF,TGCGCCAGCAGCTTTCGACAGGGGAACACTGAAGCTTTCTTT
TRBV6-7,-,TRBJ2-3,few,CASSRTDTQYF,TGTGCCAGCAGTAGGACAGATACGCAGTATTTT
TRBV12-5,TRBD1,TRBJ1-2,-,CASRRDSSYGYTF,TGTGCTAGTCGCCGGGACAGCTCATATGGCTACACCTTC
TRBV30,TRBD1,TRBJ2-5,-,CASSRTGRETQYF,TGTGCCTCGTCTCGGACAGGGCGGGAGACCCAGTACTTC
TRBV19,-,TRBJ1-2,-,CASSNTGTGYGYTF,TGTGCCAGTAGCAATACAGGGACTGGCTATGGCTACACCTTC
TRBV11-3,-,TRBJ1-6,few,CASKLMGVTNSPLHF,TGTGCCAGCAAATTAATGGGGGTGACTAATTCACCCCTCCACTTT
TRBV7-4,TRBD2,TRBJ2-1,few,CASSVGLAGADEQFF,TGTGCCAGCAGCGTAGGACTAGCGGGTGCTGATGAGCAGTTCTTC
TRBV9,-,TRBJ2-1,-,CASSGSVRNNEQFF,TGTGCCAGCAGTGGAAGCGTAAGAAACAATGAGCAGTTCTTC
TRBV28,TRBD1,TRBJ1-2,medium-sized,CASSLFQGANYGYTF,TGTGCCAGCAGTTTATTTCAGGGGGCTAACTATGGCTACACCTTC
TRBV19,TRBD1,TRBJ1-5,-,CASTDRVSVNQPQHF,TGTGCCAGTACGGACAGGGTTTCGGTGAATCAGCCCCAGCATTTT
TRBV28,-,TRBJ2-7,-,CASSLFSGPLSYEQYF,TGTGCCAGCAGTTTATTTTCAGGGCCGTTATCCTACGAGCAGTACTTC
TRBV18,TRBD1,TRBJ1-2,-,CASSPGQHNYGYTF,TGTGCCAGCTCACCGGGACAGCACAACTATGGCTACACCTTC